Each of the 24 T cell receptor beta chains below was sequenced from the same sample in a study of vaccination and CD4 T cells after COVID-19. Their antigens remain unidentified. Sequenced with the Oncomine TCR Beta short-read assay was DNA taken from cultured CD4+ T cells. TCRdb re-called the PCR reads with MiXCR, one entry per CDR3 protein. The table includes some 23,000 distinct CDR3 sequences, under 70% detected once. Stated treatment: approximately nine-day PBMC culture with coronavirus spike peptide pools or control peptides (ViraFEST assay). Material: CD4+ T cells from blood, cultured in vitro, obtained after SARS-CoV-2 vaccination. All receptors derive from a human donor who received a COVID-19 vaccine.

The chain has TRBV20-1 and TRBJ2-1, with D tentatively TRBD1 or TRBD2 (5 bases each). The V end lost 6 bases, the J end lost 2 bases, and 17 bases lay between the germline ends. This CDR3 region has 15 residues. The V gene's germline CDR1 is DFQATT and CDR2 SNEGSKA (reference sequence). CDR3 nucleotide sequence: TGCAGTGCGCCCCCCGGGGACCGAGCCTACAATGAGCAGTTCTTC. Translated, it gives CSAPPGDRAYNEQFF.

The V and J genes are TRBV20-1 and TRBJ2-5; 8 bases are shared with TRBD2. V shed 2 bases and J 1 base; nucleotides not matched to a gene: 6. Germline V gene data show CDR1 as DFQATT and CDR2 as SNEGSKA (reference sequence). The CDR3 covers 15 residues. The CDR3 loop is CSARFQRGSQETQYF. In nucleotides, the CDR3 is TGCAGTGCTAGATTTCAGCGGGGGTCCCAAGAGACCCAGTACTTC.

The V and J genes are TRBV7-2 and TRBJ1-4; 7 positions match TRBD1. Germline V gene sequence: CDR1 SGHTA, CDR2 FQGNSA. The CDR3 is 14 residues long. V lost 7 bases and J lost 8; bases outside the gene matches: 10. The CDR3 coding sequence is TGTGCCAGCACCCAGGGGGGGGATGGGGAAAAACTGTTTTTT. Its protein product is CASTQGGDGEKLFF.

This clonotype was seen once. This sequence joins TRBV7-2 and TRBJ2-5; 12 positions match TRBD2. This CDR3 spans 17 amino acids. The V and J ends lost 2 bases and 4 bases, in that order; junction bases with no gene match: 8. Germline CDR1 and CDR2: SGHTA and FQGNSA. The CDR3 sequence is CASSLSSGGAAGETQYF. The CDR3 nucleotides are TGTGCCAGCAGCTTATCTAGCGGGGGGGCCGCGGGAGAGACCCAGTACTTC.

The table lists this clonotype with a count of one. The chain uses TRBV5-1 and TRBJ2-7, with 12 nucleotides matching TRBD2. The CDR3 is made up of 18 amino acids. From germline, CDR1 is SGHRS and CDR2 YFSETQ. Trimming took 3 bases from V and 0 from J; bases not matched to a gene: 10. The CDR3 sequence is CASSSALAGGRSSYEQYF. Written as DNA, the CDR3 is TGCGCCAGCAGCTCCGCACTAGCGGGGGGCAGGAGCTCCTACGAGCAGTACTTC.

A single count supports this clonotype. The chain couples TRBV7-8 to TRBJ1-5; 7 bases are shared with TRBD1. The CDR3 runs to 13 residues. Germline assignment: CDR1 SGHVS and CDR2 FQNEAQ. V dropped 5 bases and J dropped 7; count of bases not matched to a gene: 5. The CDR3 DNA sequence: TGTGCCAGCAGCCTTGGACAGGACCAGCCCCAGCATTTT. Amino acids: CASSLGQDQPQHF.

This clonotype was seen only once. This chain connects TRBV24-1 to TRBJ1-1; D is unresolved. Trimming removed 3 bases from V and 8 bases from J, with 9 bases in between. Germline V gene data show CDR1 as KGHDR and CDR2 as SFDVKD. The CDR3 spans 12 residues. The CDR3 DNA reads as TGTGCCACCAGTGATCCGAATAAGGAAGCTTTCTTT. Amino acids: CATSDPNKEAFF.

This clonotype was detected once. The chain couples TRBV27 to TRBJ1-5; 8 nucleotides line up with TRBD1. Losses at the gene ends were 8 bases for V and 6 bases for J; bases not matched to a gene: 15. The CDR3 extends over 16 amino acids. The V gene's germline CDR1 is MNHEY and CDR2 SMNVEV (reference sequence). The CDR3 coding sequence is TGTGCCAGCGCCGGACAGGGTAGAGGCAACGGTCAGCCCCAGCATTTT. Its protein is CASAGQGRGNGQPQHF.

The chain carries TRBV20-1 and TRBJ2-1; maybe TRBD1 (6 bases). The germline V and J ends were trimmed by 2 bases and 2 bases, with 13 bases remaining between them. The CDR3 has 15 residues. Germline-derived CDR1 and CDR2 are DFQATT and SNEGSKA (reference sequence). The CDR3 region has the DNA TGCAGTGCTAGATCCCAGACAGGCGCCTACAATGAGCAGTTCTTC. The encoded protein is CSARSQTGAYNEQFF.

This clonotype is a singleton in its sample. CDR3 in amino acids: CASSQTGEGARYETQYF. In nucleotides, the CDR3 is TGTGCCAGCAGCCAAACGGGGGAGGGGGCGCGATATGAGACCCAGTACTTC. The chain is built from TRBV4-2 and TRBJ2-5, with D perhaps matching TRBD1 or TRBD2 (7 bases each). V shed 2 bases and J shed 5 bases, with 21 bases lying between them. In germline, CDR1 is LGHNA, CDR2 YNFKEQ. CDR3 length equals 17 residues.

The chain joins TRBV27 to TRBJ1-2, with D uncertain. The germline gives CDR1 MNHEY, CDR2 SMNVEV (reference sequence). The length of the CDR3 is 16 residues. Trimming took 6 bases from V and 8 from J, leaving 25 bases between them. The CDR3 region has the DNA TGTGCCAGCAGCCTAACCCCCTCAGGTCGGGTCGAGGGCTACACCTTC. Amino acid sequence: CASSLTPSGRVEGYTF.

The V call is TRBV27, the J call TRBJ2-3; TRBD1 might be the D (6 bases). Germline V gene lookup returns CDR1 MNHEY and CDR2 SMNVEV (reference sequence). The CDR3 covers 14 residues. V was clipped by 5 bases and J by 5 bases, with 14 bases between them. CDR3 in amino acids: CASSPRDRLDTQYF. Here the CDR3 DNA reads TGTGCCAGCAGTCCAAGAGACAGGTTAGATACGCAGTATTTT.

The chain employs TRBV20-1 and TRBJ2-5, with TRBD2 matching over 9 bases. From germline, CDR1 is DFQATT and CDR2 SNEGSKA (reference sequence). V dropped 3 bases and J dropped 6; count of bases not matched to a gene: 11. This CDR3 is built from 15 residues. CDR3 in DNA: TGCAGTGCTAGGTCGGTAGCGGGGGCCGGGAAGACCCAGTACTTC. This sequence encodes CSARSVAGAGKTQYF.

The rearrangement links TRBV9 to TRBJ2-7, with 9 positions matching TRBD2. This CDR3 has 15 residues. V shed 0 bases, J shed 7 bases, and the junction held 8 bases outside the gene matches. Germline loops: CDR1 SGDLS, CDR2 YYNGEE. The CDR3 here is CASSVAGGLASEQYF. The CDR3 region has the DNA TGTGCCAGCAGCGTAGCCGGGGGACTAGCTTCTGAGCAGTACTTC. Using reference TRBV9 and TRBJ2-7 for the parts outside the CDR3, the full variable domain is DSGVTQTPKHLITATGQRVTLRCSPRSGDLSVYWYQQSLDQGLQFLIQYYNGEERAKGNILERFSAQQFPDLHSELNLSSLELGDSALYFCASSVAGGLASEQYFGPGTRLTVT.

This rearrangement joins TRBV5-1 to TRBJ2-6, with D uncertain. Germline values: CDR1 SGHRS, CDR2 YFSETQ. The CDR3 spans 15 residues. Trimming stripped 2 bases from V and 0 bases from J, with 6 bases between. The CDR3 nucleotides read TGCGCCAGCAGCTTAACAGCCTCTGGGGCCAACGTCCTGACTTTC. Translation: CASSLTASGANVLTF. Full variable domain (remainder filled in from reference TRBV5-1 and TRBJ2-6): KAGVTQTPRYLIKTRGQQVTLSCSPISGHRSVSWYQQTPGQGLQFLFEYFSETQRNKGNFPGRFSGRQFSNSRSEMNVSTLELGDSALYLCASSLTASGANVLTFGAGSRLTVL.

V is TRBV5-6 and J is TRBJ1-2, with a possible D match to TRBD1 (6 bases). In germline, CDR1 is SGHDT, CDR2 YYEEEE. CDR3 size: 15 residues. V shed 2 bases and J shed 8 bases, with 19 bases lying between them. The CDR3: CASSFLDRLLQGYTF. The CDR3 coding sequence is TGTGCCAGCAGCTTCCTAGACAGGCTCCTCCAAGGCTACACCTTC.

The V gene is TRBV10-3, the J gene TRBJ2-2, with D perhaps matching TRBD1 (6 bases). In germline, CDR1 is ENHRY, CDR2 SYGVKD. CDR3 size: 15 residues. V was trimmed by 3 bases and J by 0 bases, leaving 8 bases between them. The CDR3 DNA is TGTGCCATCAGTGACGAGGGGGCGAACACCGGGGAGCTGTTTTTT. It translates to CAISDEGANTGELFF.

This chain joins TRBV19 and TRBJ1-5; maybe TRBD1 (6 bases). The CDR3 totals 15 residues. CDR1 and CDR2 (germline): LNHDA, SQIVND (reference sequence). Between the trimmed V and J ends, which lost 7 bases and 3 bases, there was a span of 16 bases. DNA for the CDR3: TGTGCCAGTACCCCAAGGGGGGCCATCAATCAGCCCCAGCATTTT. This codes for CASTPRGAINQPQHF.

The V call is TRBV2, the J call TRBJ2-2, with 7 bases matching TRBD2. Germline CDR1 reads SNHLY; CDR2 reads FYNNEI. The ends lost 10 bases at V and 2 bases at J; junction bases unmatched: 7. CDR3 size: 14 residues. The CDR3 coding sequence is TGTGCCACCAAACAGACTAGCAACACCGGGGAGCTGTTTTTT. It codes for CATKQTSNTGELFF.

The chain has TRBV24-1 and TRBJ1-5; 8 bases fit TRBD1. After removal of 4 bases from V and 3 bases from J, the junction contained 7 bases not matched to a gene. Germline V gives CDR1 KGHDR, CDR2 SFDVKD. This CDR3 region has 16 residues. The CDR3, as DNA: TGTGCCACCAGTGACCCTGACAGGGGCCTCAATCAGCCCCAGCATTTT. This translates into CATSDPDRGLNQPQHF.

The genes are TRBV15 and TRBJ2-5; possibly TRBD1 for D (7 bases). The germline V gene has CDR1 LNHNV and CDR2 YYDKDF (reference sequence). Trimming took 1 base from V and 2 from J, leaving 11 bases between them. This CDR3 is built from 15 residues. The CDR3 is CATSRAPGGQETQYF. The CDR3 nucleotides read TGTGCCACCAGCAGAGCCCCAGGGGGGCAAGAGACCCAGTACTTC.

This clonotype has just a few counts. V gene TRBV30 combines with J gene TRBJ2-5; TRBD1 aligns across 11 bases. The CDR3 is made up of 15 amino acids. J lost 5 bases, V lost 0 bases, and 5 bases had no gene match. Germline V gene data show CDR1 as GTSNPN and CDR2 as SVGIG (reference sequence). CDR3 in DNA: TGTGCCTGGAGTGTTCGGACAGGGGGCTTTGAGACCCAGTACTTC. The encoded protein is CAWSVRTGGFETQYF.

The rearrangement uses TRBV21-1 and TRBJ2-2; the D call in the table, TRBD1, was not verified against the DNA. TRBV21-1 counts as a pseudogene. There are 18 residues in the CDR3. In DNA form, the CDR3 reads TGTGCCAGCAGCAAAGTAGGAGACAGGGGTCCGAACACCGGGGAGCTGTTTTTT. It yields the protein CASSKVGDRGPNTGELFF.

The V call is TRBV6-1, the J call TRBJ2-5; 10 bases match TRBD2. Germline V lookup: CDR1 MNHNS, CDR2 SASEGT. V was pared by 6 bases and J by 6 bases, with 7 bases of the junction left unmatched. The CDR3 is 14 residues long. As DNA, the CDR3 is TGTGCCAGCAGGCCGGGACTAGCGACGAAGACCCAGTACTTC. This encodes CASRPGLATKTQYF.